What follows describes a single T cell receptor beta chain. Its antigen specificity is not known. Within one base of it there is no much larger clone, and no base qualities were kept. Trimming accounts for 1 base at V and 4 bases at J, while the number of junction bases matched to no gene is 5. CDR1 SGHAT and CDR2 FQNNGV are derived from the germline V gene. Taken from cysteine to phenylalanine, the CDR3 has 18 residues. Only the CDR3 part of the read is kept: 54 bases, read in frame from the first base. The data were obtained in a study of blood T cell repertoires in COVID-19 (TCRdb year 2020). Study-wide context: Samples covering the acute and convalescent phases of COVID-19 were provided by collaborators in the United States, Italy and Spain. The prospective study material was composed of cDNA or gDNA derived from T cells, B-cell-depleted T cells, or PBMCs. The dataset comprised deeply sampled blood TCRbeta repertoires from subjects exposed to, actively infected with, or recovered from COVID-19. The repertoires were released in a freely available public database meant as a resource for research on the immune response to SARS-CoV-2. Samples came from the ongoing ImmuneRACE study (first 160 participants) plus 1,254 subjects from 6 global collaborators. The sample metadata nearly always contained a de-identified subject ID, COVID-19 status, age in years and sex. Where HLA class I and class II types were available, the types were taken from metadata supplied by the sample provider, not from assay-based typing. The paper as a whole reports these results and caveats: The amount of clinical and demographic metadata varied by source and participant and was provided uncurated.

TCRbeta CDR3 regions were amplified from genomic DNA by means of the immunoSEQ Assay, a bias-controlled multiplex PCR. The published analysis was carried out like this. Nucleated cell counts per sample were estimated from amplification of reference gene primers within the assay. To quantify the absolute abundance of each unique TCRbeta CDR3 rearrangement, sequence reads were collapsed and filtered. For each sample, productive Simpson clonality was calculated as the square root of Simpson's diversity index over productive rearrangements. This immuneACCESS table, as held by TCRdb, lists in-frame sequences with V and J called but not all clones. Of the missing ones, under half trace to an unresolved V gene in checked studies; the others have no known cause. For V, J and clone size, that table is used; D and trimming come from the DNA. This sample gives tens of thousands of clones in total; approximately 77% of them show up just once. Of the sample, about 29% falls within the top ten clones.

Each collaborating institution followed its own protocols to collect whole blood in K2EDTA tubes. For TCRbeta analysis, collaborators shipped samples in one of three forms: frozen whole blood, isolated PBMCs, or DNA extracted from either of those sample types. The sample comprised peripheral blood. The sequence was obtained from a human donor in a cohort sampled during active COVID-19. The chain uses TRBV11-2 and TRBJ2-2, and TRBD2 matches 14 of the central bases. The CDR3 amino acid sequence is: CASSLATSGGVFTGELFF. The DNA sequence is as follows: TGTGCCAGCAGCTTAGCGACTAGCGGGGGGGTCTTCACCGGGGAGCTGTTTTTT.